The 32 T cell receptor beta chains reported below all come from one sample, sequenced in a study of siplizumab effects on memory and regulatory T cells. Repertoires were generated with immunoSEQ multiplex PCR, while TCRdb's copy carries only in-frame clones and drops some. The sample has over 85,000 clones; approximately 97% are singletons. Sequencing used naive CD4+ T cells sorted from blood. The origin of the receptors is a human donor in good health.

V gene TRBV5-1 combines with J gene TRBJ1-1; D call uncertain. Trimming shortened V by 2 bases and J by 1 base, and 9 bases separated the two germline ends. Germline V gene lookup returns CDR1 SGHRS and CDR2 YFSETQ. The CDR3 consists of 14 residues. The CDR3 DNA is TGCGCCAGCAGCTTTCTTTCGGGGAACACTGAAGCTTTCTTT. It translates to CASSFLSGNTEAFF.

This rearrangement joins TRBV28 to TRBJ2-7; no clear D. This CDR3 is 13 amino acids long. V was trimmed by 1 base and J by 2 bases, leaving 6 bases between them. The germline V gene encodes CDR1 MDHEN and CDR2 SYDVKM. The CDR3 nucleotides read TGTGCCAGCAGTTTATCTGTTACCTACGAGCAGTACTTC. This encodes CASSLSVTYEQYF.

The rearrangement uses TRBV4-2 and TRBJ1-2; D is ambiguous. Trimming pared 3 bases from V and 4 bases from J, leaving 3 bases between. The CDR3 extends over 11 amino acids. The germline CDR1 and CDR2 sequences are LGHNA and YNFKEQ. CDR3 nucleotide sequence: TGTGCCAGCAGCCAGAGCTATGGCTACACCTTC. Translated, it gives CASSQSYGYTF.

For the CDR3, the DNA is TGCGCCAGCATACAGGGGGGAACGAACACCGGGGAGCTGTTTTTT. Its protein product is CASIQGGTNTGELFF. The chain combines TRBV5-1 with TRBJ2-2; 8 bases fit TRBD1. This CDR3 region has 15 residues. Losses at the gene ends were 6 bases for V and 0 bases for J; bases not matched to a gene: 4. In germline, CDR1 is SGHRS, CDR2 YFSETQ.

In its sample, this clone was seen once. This chain links TRBV13 with TRBJ2-3; TRBD1 aligns across 7 bases. CDR3 length: 16 amino acids. Germline CDR1 PRHDT, CDR2 FYEKMQ (reference sequence). The J segment lost 3 bases and the V segment lost 5 bases, leaving 11 bases of the junction unmatched. The CDR3 DNA reads TGTGCCAGCAGCACCTCACAGGGGAAGGGAACAGATACGCAGTATTTT. It specifies CASSTSQGKGTDTQYF.

The rearrangement joins TRBV9 to TRBJ2-1, with D perhaps matching TRBD1 or TRBD2 (5 bases each). Trimming stripped 6 bases from V and 7 bases from J, with 20 bases between. Germline loops: CDR1 SGDLS, CDR2 YYNGEE. This CDR3 spans 15 amino acids. CDR3 nucleotides: TGTGCCAGCACCCGTCCCGGGACGCCGGGGAATGAGCAGTTCTTC. It yields the protein CASTRPGTPGNEQFF.

This chain connects TRBV5-1 to TRBJ2-5; 11 nucleotides match TRBD2. The ends lost 4 bases at V and 5 bases at J; junction bases unmatched: 10. This CDR3 comprises 16 residues. CDR1 is SGHRS and CDR2 is YFSETQ in the germline V gene. CDR3 sequence reads: CASSPRSGGAGETQYF. CDR3 DNA: TGCGCCAGCAGCCCGCGTAGCGGGGGGGCCGGGGAGACCCAGTACTTC. The full variable domain, in which reference TRBV5-1 and TRBJ2-5 provide the parts outside the CDR3, is KAGVTQTPRYLIKTRGQQVTLSCSPISGHRSVSWYQQTPGQGLQFLFEYFSETQRNKGNFPGRFSGRQFSNSRSEMNVSTLELGDSALYLCASSPRSGGAGETQYFGPGTRLLVL.

This clone appeared once. J is TRBJ2-5 and V is TRBV6-5, with TRBD2 matching 7 bases. The germline V gene has CDR1 MNHEY and CDR2 SVGAGI. Germline trimming cut 0 bases from V and 9 bases from J; bases unmatched to any gene: 7. The CDR3 length is 14 residues. The CDR3 reads CASSYSTSRNPQYF. In DNA form, the CDR3 reads TGTGCCAGCAGTTACTCGACTAGCCGAAATCCCCAGTACTTC.

The V gene is TRBV27, the J gene TRBJ2-2, with 8 bases aligning to TRBD1. Germline CDR1 reads MNHEY; CDR2 reads SMNVEV (reference sequence). Losses at the gene ends were 11 bases for V and 2 bases for J; bases not matched to a gene: 4. The length of the CDR3 is 13 residues. For the CDR3, the DNA is TGTGCCTCAGGACAGGGAAACACCGGGGAGCTGTTTTTT. Protein: CASGQGNTGELFF.

The chain is built from TRBV4-2 and TRBJ2-5, with 8 bases identical to TRBD2. The CDR3 extends over 19 amino acids. CDR1 is LGHNA, CDR2 YNFKEQ, per germline. Unmatched junction bases numbered 14, after V lost 0 bases and J lost 2 bases. CDR3 nucleotide sequence: TGTGCCAGCAGCCAAGATCTGGTTAGCGGGAAGTGGTTTCAAGAGACCCAGTACTTC. It specifies CASSQDLVSGKWFQETQYF.

The DNA for the CDR3 is TGTGCCAGCAGTGACCGGGGGCCTATCTACGAGCAGTACTTC. It yields the protein CASSDRGPIYEQYF. The rearrangement joins TRBV2 to TRBJ2-7; D may correspond to TRBD1 or TRBD2 (6 bases each). V lost 3 bases and J lost 3, with 12 bases in between. CDR1 is SNHLY and CDR2 is FYNNEI in the germline V gene. The CDR3 contains 14 residues.

CDR3 amino acids: CASSYSGPGGEKLFF. The CDR3 DNA sequence: TGTGCCAGCAGTTACTCCGGCCCTGGTGGTGAAAAACTGTTTTTT. The chain links TRBV6-5 to TRBJ1-4, with D unclear. CDR1 is MNHEY and CDR2 is SVGAGI in the germline V gene. This CDR3 contains 15 residues. Trimming removed 0 bases from V and 7 bases from J, with 12 bases in between.

V and J are TRBV2 and TRBJ1-5; no firm D call. This CDR3 is built from 16 residues. Germline CDR1 SNHLY, CDR2 FYNNEI. Trimming cost V 2 bases and J 6 bases, with 17 bases left between them. The CDR3 protein is CASSEIGREHRQPQHF. In DNA form, the CDR3 reads TGTGCCAGCAGTGAAATTGGTAGGGAGCACCGTCAGCCCCAGCATTTT. The whole variable domain, remainder taken from reference TRBV2 and TRBJ1-5, is EPEVTQTPSHQVTQMGQEVILRCVPISNHLYFYWYRQILGQKVEFLVSFYNNEISEKSEIFDDQFSVERPDGSNFTLKIRSTKLEDSAMYFCASSEIGREHRQPQHFGDGTRLSIL.

The CDR3 sequence: CASSHPIWGLHEQYF. The CDR3 DNA reads TGTGCCAGCAGCCATCCAATCTGGGGGCTCCACGAGCAGTACTTC. The J gene is TRBJ2-7, the V gene TRBV7-2, with a possible D match to TRBD1 (6 bases). V was cut by 5 bases and J by 5 bases, with 19 bases left in between. CDR1 and CDR2 from the germline V gene are SGHTA and FQGNSA. The CDR3 spans 15 residues.

In its sample, this clone was seen once. The J gene is TRBJ2-5, the V gene TRBV18, with D possibly being TRBD1 (5 bases). The end of the DNA aligns better with TRBJ2-7, so the J call may be wrong. This CDR3 is built from 14 residues. Germline V lookup: CDR1 KGHSH, CDR2 LQKENI. The CDR3 loop reads CASSPGHTAYEQYF. The CDR3 DNA reads TGTGCCAGCTCACCAGGACATACAGCCTACGAGCAGTACTTC.

This clone was seen once. The chain uses TRBV6-4 and TRBJ2-1, with D uncertain. This CDR3 has 14 amino acids. The germline gives CDR1 MRHNA, CDR2 SNTAGT. Trimming pared 2 bases from V and 7 bases from J, leaving 12 bases between. In DNA form, the CDR3 reads TGTGCCAGCAGTGACATCTGGGTTACGAATGAGCAGTTCTTC. Encoded protein: CASSDIWVTNEQFF.

This rearrangement joins TRBV11-2 to TRBJ1-1; 7 bases line up with TRBD1. Germline loops: CDR1 SGHAT, CDR2 FQNNGV. The trim removed 1 base at V and 1 base at J, leaving 0 bases unmatched. The CDR3 is 14 residues long. CDR3 sequence (DNA): TGTGCCAGCAGCTTAGGACAGGGGAACACTGAAGCTTTCTTT. Amino acids: CASSLGQGNTEAFF.

This rearrangement joins TRBV29-1 to TRBJ2-7; perhaps TRBD1 as D (5 bases). Trimming cost V 7 bases and J 7 bases, with 20 bases left between them. Germline CDR1 is SQVTM and CDR2 is ANQGSEA. The CDR3 loop spans 13 amino acids. CDR3 sequence reads: CSASTSTRGEQYF. CDR3 nucleotide sequence: TGCAGCGCTTCGACAAGTACAAGGGGAGAGCAGTACTTC.

In its sample, this clone was seen a few times. J is TRBJ1-2 and V is TRBV28; D not certain. V was trimmed by 6 bases and J by 8 bases, leaving 22 bases between them. The length of the CDR3 is 15 residues. Per the germline V gene, CDR1 is MDHEN and CDR2 is SYDVKM. Written as DNA, the CDR3 is TGTGCCAGCAGCCGAGGCGGGGATCCCGTCGACGGCTACACCTTC. As protein: CASSRGGDPVDGYTF.

This chain connects TRBV5-6 to TRBJ1-1; tentatively, D is TRBD1 (5 bases). CDR1 and CDR2 (germline): SGHDT, YYEEEE. Trimming pared 4 bases from V and 3 bases from J, leaving 16 bases between. CDR3 size: 15 residues. Here the CDR3 DNA reads TGTGCCAGCAGCCCCCGGTGGGGGTATTACACTGAAGCTTTCTTT. This translates into CASSPRWGYYTEAFF.

The chain links TRBV9 to TRBJ1-2, with TRBD1 identical over 7 bases. The junction had 7 bases not matched to a gene; V was cut back by 3 bases and J by 8 bases. The germline V gene has CDR1 SGDLS and CDR2 YYNGEE. The CDR3 totals 13 residues. CDR3 coding DNA: TGTGCCAGCAGCGGAAAGACAGGGCAAGGCTACACCTTC. Amino acid sequence: CASSGKTGQGYTF.

This chain uses TRBV28 with TRBJ1-5; D remains unclear. The germline gives CDR1 MDHEN, CDR2 SYDVKM. This CDR3 spans 13 amino acids. Trimming pared 3 bases from V and 1 base from J, leaving 4 bases between. CDR3 sequence reads: CASSLDSNQPQHF. In DNA, the CDR3 is TGTGCCAGCAGTTTGGACAGCAATCAGCCCCAGCATTTT.

This chain uses TRBV30 with TRBJ1-5; D may be TRBD1 (5 bases). Per germline, CDR1 GTSNPN and CDR2 SVGIG (reference sequence). There are 14 residues in the CDR3. Trimming left V 7 bases short and J 2 bases short, with 15 bases between. CDR3 residues: CASWGKKGNQPQHF. For the CDR3, the DNA is TGTGCCTCCTGGGGGAAGAAGGGCAATCAGCCCCAGCATTTT.

The chain joins TRBV7-2 to TRBJ1-1; TRBD1 agrees at 9 bases. CDR1 is SGHTA and CDR2 is FQGNSA in the germline V gene. V shed 5 bases, J shed 13 bases, and the junction held 5 bases outside the gene matches. The CDR3 sequence is 11 residues long. In DNA form, the CDR3 reads TGTGCCAGCAGCCAGGGACAGGGATGTTTCTTT. It translates to CASSQGQGCFF.

The V gene is TRBV4-3, the J gene TRBJ1-4, with D possibly being TRBD1 (6 bases). Germline V gene lookup returns CDR1 LGHNA and CDR2 YSLEER. Trimming removed 4 bases from V and 8 bases from J, with 11 bases in between. The CDR3 is made up of 13 amino acids. The CDR3 DNA sequence: TGCGCCAGCAGCCGGTTTAGGGGGGAAAAACTGTTTTTT. Its protein product is CASSRFRGEKLFF.

The chain joins TRBV5-1 to TRBJ2-3, with TRBD2 matching over 8 bases. Trimming removed 1 base from V and 3 bases from J; junction bases left unmatched: 4. The length of the CDR3 is 15 residues. In germline, CDR1 is SGHRS, CDR2 YFSETQ. The CDR3, as DNA: TGCGCCAGCAGCTTGTTGCGGGGGGCGACAGATACGCAGTATTTT. Protein product: CASSLLRGATDTQYF.

CDR3 in DNA: TGTGCCAGTAGTCCCCCGACAGGGACAAATGAAAAACTGTTTTTT. Its translation is CASSPPTGTNEKLFF. The J gene is TRBJ1-4, the V gene TRBV19; 7 bases match TRBD1. The V gene end was trimmed by 5 bases and the J gene end by 5 bases; junction bases not matched to a gene: 8. The CDR3 consists of 15 residues. Germline loops: CDR1 LNHDA, CDR2 SQIVND (reference sequence).

The chain is built from TRBV15 and TRBJ2-3; D unclear. CDR3 size: 14 residues. With 1 base removed from V and 0 bases from J, the gap between germline ends came to 5 bases. CDR1 is LNHNV, CDR2 YYDKDF, per germline (reference sequence). The CDR3 DNA is TGTGCCACCAGCAGAGGTCAGAGCACAGATACGCAGTATTTT. The encoded protein is CATSRGQSTDTQYF.

The sample holds one count of this clone. The V and J genes are TRBV19 and TRBJ2-5; TRBD2 aligns across 8 bases. Per germline, CDR1 LNHDA and CDR2 SQIVND (reference sequence). This CDR3 region has 17 residues. Trimming at V came to 1 base and at J to 4 bases, leaving 11 bases not matched to a gene. CDR3 DNA: TGTGCCAGTAGTATAGGATTGACTAGCGTTTACCTAGAGACCCAGTACTTC. This codes for CASSIGLTSVYLETQYF.

This chain joins TRBV18 and TRBJ2-5; D gene ambiguous. The V and J ends lost 3 bases and 4 bases respectively, with 6 bases between them. The CDR3 extends over 12 amino acids. Germline values: CDR1 KGHSH, CDR2 LQKENI. The CDR3 sequence: CASSPGIETQYF. For the CDR3, the DNA is TGTGCCAGCTCACCGGGAATAGAGACCCAGTACTTC.

The V and J genes are TRBV5-6 and TRBJ1-2; D gene ambiguous. The CDR3 sequence is 16 residues long. Germline loops: CDR1 SGHDT, CDR2 YYEEEE. Trimming removed 3 bases from V and 6 bases from J, with 21 bases in between. The CDR3 coding sequence is TGTGCCAGCAGCTCCCTCACAATGAGGGTAGAGGATGGCTACACCTTC. Encoded protein: CASSSLTMRVEDGYTF.

The rearrangement uses TRBV5-1 and TRBJ1-5; D might be TRBD1 (6 bases). Germline-derived CDR1 and CDR2 are SGHRS and YFSETQ. The CDR3 has 15 residues. V dropped 1 base and J dropped 5 bases, with 13 bases sitting between them. CDR3: CASSLSSGAYQPQHF. The CDR3 DNA is TGCGCCAGCAGCTTGTCGTCGGGGGCGTATCAGCCCCAGCATTTT.